This T cell receptor beta chain was identified during a study of T cells in tuberculosis. In the study overall: Blood was taken before or within 7 days of anti-tuberculosis therapy. Study-wide results and limits: Using the GMM-specific repertoire gave about 84% accuracy versus about 64% with motifs. Active tuberculosis TCR-alpha repertoires lay closer to GMM-specific TCRs than IGRA-negative controls, suggesting clonal expansion.

V lost 3 bases and J 5 bases, leaving 9 bases between the germline ends. The germline CDR1 and CDR2 sequences are SGHNT and YYREEE (reference sequence). CDR3 size: 12 residues. Time point denoted: new active TB diagnosis, blood taken before or within 7 days of starting treatment. Each clinical donor contributed on average roughly 100,000 T cells from unsorted cryopreserved PBMC. The method was immunoSEQ multiplex PCR; TCRdb's version includes in-frame clones alone and lacks a portion of them. The top ten hold 6.5% to 7% of the sample, which has 29,000 or so clones, 92% seen once. This clone was observed a single time. Its antigen is currently unknown.

J is TRBJ2-7 and V is TRBV5-4; no definite D call. This receptor was obtained from an adult with tuberculosis. This specimen consisted of PBMCs, obtained at tuberculosis diagnosis. CDR3 sequence: CASSSSENEQYF. In DNA form, the CDR3 reads TGTGCCAGCAGCTCCTCTGAGAACGAGCAGTACTTC.